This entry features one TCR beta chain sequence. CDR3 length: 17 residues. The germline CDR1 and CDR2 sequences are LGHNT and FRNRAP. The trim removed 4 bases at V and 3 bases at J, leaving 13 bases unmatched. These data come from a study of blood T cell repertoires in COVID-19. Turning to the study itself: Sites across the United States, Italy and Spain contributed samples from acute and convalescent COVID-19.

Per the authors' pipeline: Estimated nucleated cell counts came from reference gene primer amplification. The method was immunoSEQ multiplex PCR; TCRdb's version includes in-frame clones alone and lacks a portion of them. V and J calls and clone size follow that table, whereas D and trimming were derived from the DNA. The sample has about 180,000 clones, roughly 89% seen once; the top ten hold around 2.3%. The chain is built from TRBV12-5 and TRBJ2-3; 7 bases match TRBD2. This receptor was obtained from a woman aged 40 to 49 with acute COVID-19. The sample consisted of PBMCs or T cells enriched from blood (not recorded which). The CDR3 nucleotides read TGTGCTAGTGGTTCCGGGGTTGGGGAGGGCCCGACAGATACGCAGTATTTT. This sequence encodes CASGSGVGEGPTDTQYF.